These 3 T cell receptor beta chains were all obtained from the same sample, sequenced in a study of T cell responses to AZD1222 COVID-19 vaccine. Sequencing was performed with immunoSEQ multiplex PCR; in TCRdb, only in-frame clones are kept and a portion is missing. This table has approximately 150,000 clones, approximately 91% appearing once. Sequencing used peripheral blood, obtained on day 0 of AZD1222 vaccination. The receptor set was obtained from an adult in good health.

This clone was detected only once. The chain joins TRBV7-2 to TRBJ1-6, with a possible D match to TRBD1 (5 bases). V lost 4 bases and J 4 bases, leaving 8 bases between the germline ends. The V gene's germline CDR1 is SGHTA and CDR2 FQGNSA. The CDR3 totals 14 residues. This chain's CDR3 is CASSSEGYNSPLHF. The CDR3 region has the DNA TGTGCCAGCAGCTCCGAGGGGTATAATTCACCCCTCCACTTT. The variable domain in full, completed from reference TRBV7-2 and TRBJ1-6, reads GAGVSQSPSNKVTEKGKDVELRCDPISGHTALYWYRQSLGQGLEFLIYFQGNSAPDKSGLPSDRFSAERTGGSVSTLTIQRTQQEDSAVYLCASSSEGYNSPLHFGNGTRLTVT.

This chain uses TRBV10-3 with TRBJ1-5; perhaps TRBD1 as D (5 bases). Germline V lookup: CDR1 ENHRY, CDR2 SYGVKD. The V and J ends lost 0 bases and 5 bases respectively, with 14 bases between them. This CDR3 is 16 amino acids long. The DNA of the CDR3 is TGTGCCATCAGTGAGTCTTTTAGGGGAGAGGATCAGCCCCAGCATTTT. Residues: CAISESFRGEDQPQHF.

V is TRBV28 and J is TRBJ1-6; D is perhaps TRBD1 (5 bases). The germline V gene has CDR1 MDHEN and CDR2 SYDVKM. The CDR3 contains 16 residues. V was trimmed by 3 bases and J by 7 bases, leaving 16 bases between them. CDR3 protein: CASSFVGGMPNSPLHF. The CDR3, as DNA: TGTGCCAGCAGTTTTGTCGGGGGGATGCCAAATTCACCCCTCCACTTT.